What follows is one T cell receptor beta chain and its context. Its specificity is unknown. These data belong to a study of T-cell memory formation after mild COVID-19. Study at large: TCR clusters were largely donor specific.

cDNA libraries for TCR alpha and TCR beta, carrying sample barcodes and UMIs, came from 5'RACE with constant-segment primers. Using its own MiXCR run on the 5' RACE reads, TCRdb lists one record per CDR3 protein. The data hold 300,000 to 350,000 distinct CDR3 sequences, with just under 20% observed a single time. The V gene's germline CDR1 is MNHNS and CDR2 SASEGT. The CDR3 totals 17 residues. V lost 4 bases and J lost 5, with 23 bases in between. Broader study findings: Among clones contracting day 15 to 85, CD4/CD8 was balanced, whereas later expanders leaned CD4+. For contracting clones, CD4+ ones sat mainly in CM and EM, CD8+ in EMRA.

V gene TRBV6-1 combines with J gene TRBJ1-1, with a possible D match to TRBD1 (6 bases). The clonotype originates from a man younger than 35 who had mild COVID-19 (a few samples of this study predate the infection). Cell type and time point are not known. The sequencing sample was made of PBMCs or a T cell subset sorted from them (not recorded which). The CDR3 bases are TGTGCCAGCAGTGTCTTCTTTCCACAGGGTGCAGGGACTGAAGCTTTCTTT. This codes for CASSVFFPQGAGTEAFF.